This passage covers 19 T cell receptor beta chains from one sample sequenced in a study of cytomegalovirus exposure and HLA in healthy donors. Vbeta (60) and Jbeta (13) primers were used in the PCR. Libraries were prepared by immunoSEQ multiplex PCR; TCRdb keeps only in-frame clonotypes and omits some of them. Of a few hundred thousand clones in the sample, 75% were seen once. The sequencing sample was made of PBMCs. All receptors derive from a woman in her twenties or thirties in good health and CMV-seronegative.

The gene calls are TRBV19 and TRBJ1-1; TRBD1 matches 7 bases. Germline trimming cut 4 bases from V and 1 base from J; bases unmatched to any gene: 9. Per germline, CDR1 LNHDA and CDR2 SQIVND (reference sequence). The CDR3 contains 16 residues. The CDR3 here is CASSTSTGKGNTEAFF. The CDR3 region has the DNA TGTGCCAGTAGTACTTCGACAGGGAAGGGGAACACTGAAGCTTTCTTT.

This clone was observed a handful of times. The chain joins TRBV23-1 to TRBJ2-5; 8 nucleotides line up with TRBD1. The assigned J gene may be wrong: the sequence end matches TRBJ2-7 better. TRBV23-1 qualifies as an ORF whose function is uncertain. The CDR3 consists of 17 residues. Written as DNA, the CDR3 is TGCGCCAGCAGTCTAACCTGCGGAGCAGGGGGCGGCTACGAGCAGTACTTC. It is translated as CASSLTCGAGGGYEQYF.

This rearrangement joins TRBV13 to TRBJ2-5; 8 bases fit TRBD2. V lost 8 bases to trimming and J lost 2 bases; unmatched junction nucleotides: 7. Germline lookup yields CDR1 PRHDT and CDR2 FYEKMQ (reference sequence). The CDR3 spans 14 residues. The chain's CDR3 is CASGTGGQQETQYF. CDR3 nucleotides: TGTGCCAGCGGGACGGGGGGGCAACAAGAGACCCAGTACTTC.

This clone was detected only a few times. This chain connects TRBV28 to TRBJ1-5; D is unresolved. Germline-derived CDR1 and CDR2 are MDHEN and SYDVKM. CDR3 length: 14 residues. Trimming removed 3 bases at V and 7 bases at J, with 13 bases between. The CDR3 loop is CASSLSQEGQPQHF. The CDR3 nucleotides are TGTGCCAGCAGTTTGAGTCAGGAGGGACAGCCCCAGCATTTT.

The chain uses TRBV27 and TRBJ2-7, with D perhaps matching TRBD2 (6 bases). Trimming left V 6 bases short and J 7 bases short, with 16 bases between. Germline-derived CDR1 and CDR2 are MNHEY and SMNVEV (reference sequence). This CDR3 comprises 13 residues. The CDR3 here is CASSWMRGREQYF. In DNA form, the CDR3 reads TGTGCCAGCAGCTGGATGCGGGGCCGGGAGCAGTACTTC.

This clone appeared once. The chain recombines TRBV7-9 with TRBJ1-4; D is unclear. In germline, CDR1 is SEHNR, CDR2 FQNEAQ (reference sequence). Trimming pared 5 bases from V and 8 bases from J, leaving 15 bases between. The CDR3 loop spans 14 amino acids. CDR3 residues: CASSPVEGSEKLFF. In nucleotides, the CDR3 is TGTGCCAGCAGCCCCGTTGAGGGAAGCGAAAAACTGTTTTTT.

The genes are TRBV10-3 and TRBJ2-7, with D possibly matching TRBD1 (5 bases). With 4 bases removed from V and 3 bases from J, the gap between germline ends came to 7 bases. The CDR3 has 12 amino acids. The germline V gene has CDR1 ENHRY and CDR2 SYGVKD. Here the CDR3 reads CAISGDSYEQYF. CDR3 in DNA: TGTGCCATCAGTGGCGACAGCTACGAGCAGTACTTC.

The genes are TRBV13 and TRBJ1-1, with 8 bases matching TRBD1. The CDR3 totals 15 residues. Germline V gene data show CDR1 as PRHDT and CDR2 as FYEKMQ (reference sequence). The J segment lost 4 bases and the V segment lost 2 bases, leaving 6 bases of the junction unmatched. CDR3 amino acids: CASSLHETGVTEAFF. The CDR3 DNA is TGTGCCAGCAGCTTACATGAGACAGGGGTCACTGAAGCTTTCTTT.

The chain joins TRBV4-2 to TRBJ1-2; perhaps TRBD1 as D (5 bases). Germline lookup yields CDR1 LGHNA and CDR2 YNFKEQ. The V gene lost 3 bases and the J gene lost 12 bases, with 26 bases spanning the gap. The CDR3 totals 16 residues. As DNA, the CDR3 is TGTGCCAGCAGCCACCTCCTCCGGGACTCTAAACGGGTGAACACCTTC. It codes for CASSHLLRDSKRVNTF.

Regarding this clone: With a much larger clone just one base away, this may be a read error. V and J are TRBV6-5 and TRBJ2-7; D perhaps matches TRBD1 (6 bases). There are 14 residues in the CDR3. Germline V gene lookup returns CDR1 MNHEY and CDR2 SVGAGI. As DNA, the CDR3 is TGTGCCAGCAGCTACTTAACAGGGTCCCACGAGCAGTACTTC. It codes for CASSYLTGSHEQYF.

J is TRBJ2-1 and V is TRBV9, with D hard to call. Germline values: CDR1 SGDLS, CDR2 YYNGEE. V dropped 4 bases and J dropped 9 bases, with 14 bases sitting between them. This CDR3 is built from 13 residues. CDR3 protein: CASSRRPEVEQFF. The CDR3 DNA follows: TGTGCCAGCAGCCGTCGCCCCGAGGTTGAGCAGTTCTTC.

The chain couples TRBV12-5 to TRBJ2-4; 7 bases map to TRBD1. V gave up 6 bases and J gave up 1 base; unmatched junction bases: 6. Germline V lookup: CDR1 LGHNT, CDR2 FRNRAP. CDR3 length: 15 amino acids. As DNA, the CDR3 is TGTGCTAGTGGCTCAATACAGGGGGCCAAAAACATTCAGTACTTC. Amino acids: CASGSIQGAKNIQYF.

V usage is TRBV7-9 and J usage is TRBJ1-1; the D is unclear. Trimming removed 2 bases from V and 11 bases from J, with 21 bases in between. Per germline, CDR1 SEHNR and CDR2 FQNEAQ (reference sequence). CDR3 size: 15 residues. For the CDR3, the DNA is TGTGCCAGCAGCTTAATAACAGATCCCCGGAGGAGCGCTTTCTTT. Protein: CASSLITDPRRSAFF.

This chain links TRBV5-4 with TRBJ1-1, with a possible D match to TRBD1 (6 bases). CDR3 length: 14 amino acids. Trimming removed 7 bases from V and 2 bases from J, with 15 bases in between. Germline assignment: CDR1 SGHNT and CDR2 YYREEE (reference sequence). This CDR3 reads CASRLQTGNTEAFF. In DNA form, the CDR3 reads TGTGCCAGCCGCCTCCAGACAGGTAACACTGAAGCTTTCTTT.

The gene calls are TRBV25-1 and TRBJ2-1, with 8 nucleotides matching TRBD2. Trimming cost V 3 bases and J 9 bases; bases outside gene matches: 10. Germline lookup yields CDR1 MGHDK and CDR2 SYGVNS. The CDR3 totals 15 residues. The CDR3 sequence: CASSELREGRVEQFF. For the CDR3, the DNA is TGTGCCAGCAGTGAGCTACGGGAGGGCCGGGTTGAGCAGTTCTTC. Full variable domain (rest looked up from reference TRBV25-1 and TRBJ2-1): EADIYQTPRYLVIGTGKKITLECSQTMGHDKMYWYQQDPGMELHLIHYSYGVNSTEKGDLSSESTVSRIRTEHFPLTLESARPSHTSQYLCASSELREGRVEQFFGPGTRLTVL.

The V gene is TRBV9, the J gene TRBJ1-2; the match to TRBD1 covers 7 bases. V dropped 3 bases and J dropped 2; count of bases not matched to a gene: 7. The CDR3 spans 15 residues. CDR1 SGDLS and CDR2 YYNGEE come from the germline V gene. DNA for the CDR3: TGTGCCAGCAGCGCGGGACAGCATCGAAACTATGGCTACACCTTC. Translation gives CASSAGQHRNYGYTF.

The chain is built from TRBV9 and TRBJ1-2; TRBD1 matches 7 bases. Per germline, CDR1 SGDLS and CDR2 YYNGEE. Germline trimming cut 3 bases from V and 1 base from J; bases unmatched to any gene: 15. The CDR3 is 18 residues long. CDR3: CASSAGGTTGQLNYGYTF. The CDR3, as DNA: TGTGCCAGCAGCGCTGGAGGTACAACGGGACAGCTTAACTATGGCTACACCTTC.

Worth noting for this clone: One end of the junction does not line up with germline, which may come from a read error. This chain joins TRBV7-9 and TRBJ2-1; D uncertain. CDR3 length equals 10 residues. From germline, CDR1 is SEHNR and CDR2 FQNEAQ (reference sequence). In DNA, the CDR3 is TGTTCCAGCAGTAACACGACAAATTTCTTC. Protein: CSSSNTTNFF.

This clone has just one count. The CDR3 spells CASSAGQGLEGYTF. In nucleotides, the CDR3 is TGTGCCAGCAGCGCGGGACAGGGTTTAGAAGGCTACACCTTC. The J gene is TRBJ1-2, the V gene TRBV7-6, with 9 bases aligning to TRBD1. Germline V gene data show CDR1 as SGHVS and CDR2 as FNYEAQ. Unmatched junction bases numbered 9, after V lost 5 bases and J lost 8 bases. The CDR3 is 14 residues long.